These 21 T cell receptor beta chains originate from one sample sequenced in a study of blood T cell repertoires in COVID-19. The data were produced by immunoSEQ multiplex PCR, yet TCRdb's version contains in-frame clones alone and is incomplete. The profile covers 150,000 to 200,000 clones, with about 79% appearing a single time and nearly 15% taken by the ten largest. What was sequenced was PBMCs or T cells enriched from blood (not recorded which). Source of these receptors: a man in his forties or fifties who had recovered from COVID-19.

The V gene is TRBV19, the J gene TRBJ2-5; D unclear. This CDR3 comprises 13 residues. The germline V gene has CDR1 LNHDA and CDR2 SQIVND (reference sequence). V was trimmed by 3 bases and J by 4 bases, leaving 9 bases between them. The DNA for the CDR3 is TGTGCCAGTAGTATCGCGGCGGCAGAGACCCAGTACTTC. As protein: CASSIAAAETQYF.

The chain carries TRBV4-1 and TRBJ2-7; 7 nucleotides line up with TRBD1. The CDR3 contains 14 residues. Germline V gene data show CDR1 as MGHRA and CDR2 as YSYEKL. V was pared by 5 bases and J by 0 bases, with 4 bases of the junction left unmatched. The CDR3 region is CASSMGQTSYEQYF. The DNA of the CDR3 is TGCGCCAGCAGCATGGGACAGACCTCCTACGAGCAGTACTTC.

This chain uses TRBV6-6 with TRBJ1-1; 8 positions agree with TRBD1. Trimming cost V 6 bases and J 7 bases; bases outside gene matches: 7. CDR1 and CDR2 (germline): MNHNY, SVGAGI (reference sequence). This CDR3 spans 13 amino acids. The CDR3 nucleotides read TGTGCCAGCAGGTGGACAGGGCGGATTGAAGCTTTCTTT. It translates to CASRWTGRIEAFF.

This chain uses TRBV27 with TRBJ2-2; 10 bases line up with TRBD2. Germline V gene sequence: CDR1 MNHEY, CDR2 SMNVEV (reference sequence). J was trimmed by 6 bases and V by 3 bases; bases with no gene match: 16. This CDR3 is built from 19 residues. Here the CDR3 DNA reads TGTGCCAGCAGTTTCCTAGACAGTGCTAGCGGGGGCCATTCCGGGGAGCTGTTTTTT. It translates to CASSFLDSASGGHSGELFF.

CDR3 in amino acids: CASSRTGAYEQYF. CDR3 nucleotides: TGTGCCAGCTCCCGAACAGGAGCCTACGAGCAGTACTTC. V and J are TRBV18 and TRBJ2-7; the D gene is possibly TRBD1 (5 bases). The V end was cut by 6 bases, the J end by 2 bases, with 11 bases between. The CDR3 consists of 13 residues. Germline V CDR1 and CDR2: KGHSH, LQKENI.

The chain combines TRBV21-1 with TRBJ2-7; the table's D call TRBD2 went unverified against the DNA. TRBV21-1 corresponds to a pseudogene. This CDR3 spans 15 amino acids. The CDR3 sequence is CASSKSKRGTYEQYF. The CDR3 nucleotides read TGTGCCAGCAGCAAATCAAAGCGGGGGACCTACGAGCAGTACTTC.

Written as DNA, the CDR3 is TGTGCCTGGAGGGGGACAGGGGGCGGTATGGATTGGGATTCACCCCTCCACTTT. This encodes CAWRGTGGGMDWDSPLHF. V and J are TRBV30 and TRBJ1-6, with 12 bases matching TRBD1. CDR1 is GTSNPN and CDR2 is SVGIG in the germline V gene (reference sequence). The CDR3 length is 18 residues. With V trimmed by 3 bases and J by 8 bases, 14 bases remained unmatched.

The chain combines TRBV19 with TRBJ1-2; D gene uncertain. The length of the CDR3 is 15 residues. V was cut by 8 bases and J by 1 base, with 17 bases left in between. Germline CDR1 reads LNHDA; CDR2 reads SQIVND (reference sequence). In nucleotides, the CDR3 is TGTGCCAGTCACCATCGAGGGTATTTTAACTATGGCTACACCTTC. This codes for CASHHRGYFNYGYTF.

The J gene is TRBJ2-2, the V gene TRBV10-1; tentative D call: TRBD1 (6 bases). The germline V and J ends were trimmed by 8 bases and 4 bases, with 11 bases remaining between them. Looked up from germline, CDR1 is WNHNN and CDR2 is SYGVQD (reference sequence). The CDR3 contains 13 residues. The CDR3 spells CASAGQSTGELFF. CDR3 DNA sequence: TGCGCCAGCGCCGGACAGTCCACCGGGGAGCTGTTTTTT.

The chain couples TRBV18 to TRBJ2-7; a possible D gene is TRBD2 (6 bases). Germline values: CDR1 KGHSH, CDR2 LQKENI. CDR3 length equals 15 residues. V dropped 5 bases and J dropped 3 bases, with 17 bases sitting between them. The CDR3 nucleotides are TGTGCCAGCTCATTAGGACCCGGGCGGGGCTACGAGCAGTACTTC. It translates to CASSLGPGRGYEQYF.

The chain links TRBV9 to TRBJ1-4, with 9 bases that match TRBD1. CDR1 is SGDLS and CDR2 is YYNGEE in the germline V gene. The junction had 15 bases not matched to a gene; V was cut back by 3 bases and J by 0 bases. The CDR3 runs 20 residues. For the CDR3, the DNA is TGTGCCAGCAGCGGTGCTCTGTCGGGACAGGGAGGGGCAACTAATGAAAAACTGTTTTTT. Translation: CASSGALSGQGGATNEKLFF.

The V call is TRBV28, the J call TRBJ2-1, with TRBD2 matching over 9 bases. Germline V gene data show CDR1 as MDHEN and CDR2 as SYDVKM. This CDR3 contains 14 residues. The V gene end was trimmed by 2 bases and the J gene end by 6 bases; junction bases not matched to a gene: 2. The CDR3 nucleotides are TGTGCCAGCAGTTTAGGGACTAGCTCCAATGAGCAGTTCTTC. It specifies CASSLGTSSNEQFF.

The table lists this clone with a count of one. The DNA of the CDR3 is TGTGCCAGCAGTGAAGGTCGACAGGTTGCGTTCTTC. Amino acids: CASSEGRQVAFF. V usage is TRBV6-1 and J usage is TRBJ2-1; tentatively, D is TRBD1 (6 bases). Trimming pared 1 base from V and 15 bases from J, leaving 13 bases between. The germline V gene encodes CDR1 MNHNS and CDR2 SASEGT. There are 12 residues in the CDR3.

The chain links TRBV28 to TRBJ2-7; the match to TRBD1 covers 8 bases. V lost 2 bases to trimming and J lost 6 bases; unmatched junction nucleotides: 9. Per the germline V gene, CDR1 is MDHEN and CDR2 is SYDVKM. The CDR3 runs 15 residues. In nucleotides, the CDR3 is TGTGCCAGCAGTTTAATCGGAGGACAGGGCATCGAGCAGTACTTC. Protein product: CASSLIGGQGIEQYF.

The CDR3 nucleotides are TGTGCCTGGAGCGACCAGGGGGGCAATCAGCCCCAGCATTTT. Amino acid sequence: CAWSDQGGNQPQHF. The chain joins TRBV30 to TRBJ1-5, with TRBD1 matching 7 bases. The junction had 4 bases not matched to a gene; V was cut back by 3 bases and J by 2 bases. The CDR3 contains 14 residues. The germline V gene encodes CDR1 GTSNPN and CDR2 SVGIG (reference sequence).

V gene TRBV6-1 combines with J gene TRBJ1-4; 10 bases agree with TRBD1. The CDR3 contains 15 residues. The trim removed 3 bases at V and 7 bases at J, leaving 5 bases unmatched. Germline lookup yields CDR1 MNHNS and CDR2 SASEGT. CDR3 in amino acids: CASSERTGGSEKLFF. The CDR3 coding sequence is TGTGCCAGCAGTGAGAGGACAGGGGGAAGTGAAAAACTGTTTTTT.

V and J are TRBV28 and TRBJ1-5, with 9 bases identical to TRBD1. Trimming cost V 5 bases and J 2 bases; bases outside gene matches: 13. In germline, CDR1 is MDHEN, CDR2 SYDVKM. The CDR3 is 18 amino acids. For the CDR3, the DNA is TGTGCCAGCAGTCCCCGGACAGGGGCCCCCTTAGGCAATCAGCCCCAGCATTTT. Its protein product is CASSPRTGAPLGNQPQHF.

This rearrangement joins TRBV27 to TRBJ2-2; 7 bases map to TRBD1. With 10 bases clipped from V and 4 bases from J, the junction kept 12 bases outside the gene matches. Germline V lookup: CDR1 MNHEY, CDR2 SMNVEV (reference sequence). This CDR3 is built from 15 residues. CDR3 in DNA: TGTGCCACCAGAAAAGAGGGGGCAGTCACCGGGGAGCTGTTTTTT. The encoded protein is CATRKEGAVTGELFF.

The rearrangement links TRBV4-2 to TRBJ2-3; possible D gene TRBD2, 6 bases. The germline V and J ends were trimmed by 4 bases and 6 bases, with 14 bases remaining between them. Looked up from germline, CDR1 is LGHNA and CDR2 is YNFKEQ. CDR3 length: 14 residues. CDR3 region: CASSPAGPFDTQYF. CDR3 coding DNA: TGTGCCAGCAGCCCCGCGGGGCCCTTTGATACGCAGTATTTT.

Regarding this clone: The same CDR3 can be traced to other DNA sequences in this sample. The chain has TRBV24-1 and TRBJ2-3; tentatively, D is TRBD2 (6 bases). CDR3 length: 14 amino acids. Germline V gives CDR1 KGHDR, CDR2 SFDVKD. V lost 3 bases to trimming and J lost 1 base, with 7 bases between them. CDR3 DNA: TGTGCCACCAGTGATCCGGGGGGCACAGATACGCAGTATTTT. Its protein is CATSDPGGTDTQYF.

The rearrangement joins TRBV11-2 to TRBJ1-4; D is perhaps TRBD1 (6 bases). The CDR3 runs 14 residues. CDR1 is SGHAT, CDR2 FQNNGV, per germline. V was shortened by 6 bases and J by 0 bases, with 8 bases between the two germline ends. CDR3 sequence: CASSGQTTNEKLFF. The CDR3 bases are TGTGCCAGCAGTGGACAGACAACTAATGAAAAACTGTTTTTT. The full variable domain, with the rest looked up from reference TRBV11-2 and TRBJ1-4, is EAGVAQSPRYKIIEKRQSVAFWCNPISGHATLYWYQQILGQGPKLLIQFQNNGVVDDSQLPKDRFSAERLKGVDSTLKIQPAKLEDSAVYLCASSGQTTNEKLFFGSGTQLSVL.